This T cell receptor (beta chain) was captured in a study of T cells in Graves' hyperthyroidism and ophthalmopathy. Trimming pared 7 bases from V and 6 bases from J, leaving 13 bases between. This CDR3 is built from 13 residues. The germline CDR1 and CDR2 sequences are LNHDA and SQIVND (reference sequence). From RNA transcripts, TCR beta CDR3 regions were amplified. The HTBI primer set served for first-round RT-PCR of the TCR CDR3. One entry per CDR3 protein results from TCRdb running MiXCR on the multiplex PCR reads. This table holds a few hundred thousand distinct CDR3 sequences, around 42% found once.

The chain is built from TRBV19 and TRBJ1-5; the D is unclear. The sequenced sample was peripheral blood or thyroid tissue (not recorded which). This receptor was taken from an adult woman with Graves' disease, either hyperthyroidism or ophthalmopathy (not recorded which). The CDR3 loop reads CASMLGEGQPQHF. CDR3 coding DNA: TGTGCCAGTATGCTGGGCGAAGGTCAGCCCCAGCATTTT.